The rows below give T cell receptor beta chains drawn from one sample of a study of blood T cell dynamics during melanoma immunotherapy. Sequencing was performed with immunoSEQ multiplex PCR; in TCRdb, only in-frame clones are kept and a portion is missing. Counted here are fewer than 4,500 clones, around four fifths occurring once; the ten biggest clones make up approximately 15%. The sample was blood, taken from a patient treated with checkpoint blockade. The receptor source for this set is a human donor with melanoma. The CDR3 runs from the conserved cysteine through the conserved F or W.

>TRBJ1-1|TRBV19
CASRVRNTNTEAFF
>TRBJ2-1|TRBV4-3
CASSQEAENEQFF
>TRBJ1-1|TRBV5-1
CASRIENTEAFF
>TRBJ2-7|TRBV6-1
CASSDQFKGEQYF
>TRBJ2-7|TRBV30
CAWSRDRASYEQYF
>TRBJ1-5|TRBV27
CASSITGSSVNQPQHF
>TRBJ2-6|TRBV6-1
CASSAHRGTAGANVLTF
>TRBJ1-1|TRBV5-6
CASSLRGTEAFF
>TRBJ2-3|TRBV7-3
CASSRDSSTDTQYF
>TRBJ2-1|TRBV9
CASSVTSTSGAHDEQFF
>TRBJ1-6|TRBV6-5
CASSYLGTGDSPLHF
>.|TRBV4-3
CASSLQSGASYEQYF
>TRBJ2-3|TRBV30
CAWSGLAGPDTQYF
>TRBJ1-2|TRBV6-4
CASSEGGLGYTF
>TRBJ1-3|TRBV18
CASSPQEPGQGGNTIYF
>TRBJ1-3|TRBV15
CATSRDLGNSGNTIYF
>TRBJ1-5|TRBV12-5
CASGRTGVSNQPQHF
>TRBJ1-2|TRBV5-6
CASSRDGRTGVNYGYTF
>TRBJ2-7|TRBV5-5
CASSPGGPYEQYF
>TRBJ2-7|TRBV4-1
CASSQATSGGASYEQYF
>TRBJ1-1|TRBV9
CASSVGAGEGNTEAFF
>TRBJ2-6|TRBV19
CASSATASSGANVLTF
>TRBJ1-2|TRBV5-6
CASSRTRENGGYTF
>TRBJ1-1|TRBV29-1
CSVVPGLRRGTEAFF
>TRBJ1-1|TRBV30
CARFGQGATEAFF
>TRBJ2-5|TRBV7-2
CASSFAGTQETQYF
>TRBJ2-7|TRBV5-6
CASSFGGSDEQYF
>TRBJ1-1|TRBV7-6
CASSLARSRNTEAFF
>TRBJ1-1|TRBV6-1
CASSPSGAANTEAFF
>TRBJ1-2|TRBV4-3
CASSQDEEGDYGYTF
>TRBJ1-2|TRBV30
CAWIPWGTGYGYTF
>TRBJ1-2|TRBV6-5
CASRALKAGNYGYTF
>TRBJ1-1|TRBV30
CAWSRGGDTEAFF